The rows below give T cell receptor beta chains drawn from one sample of a study of cytomegalovirus exposure and HLA in healthy donors. The protocol was immunoSEQ multiplex PCR, while the TCRdb copy is restricted to in-frame clones and leaves out a portion. The table lists more than 100,000 clones, 73% of them singletons, with around 3.9% in the top ten. The sequenced sample consisted of PBMCs. The source is a woman aged 35 to 49 in good health and CMV-seronegative. Each CDR3 is given with its conserved first and last residue.

J gene: TRBJ1-2
CDR3 length: 17
V gene: TRBV5-5
CDR3 protein: CASSFRLGAGDGYGYTF

J gene: TRBJ1-1
CDR3 length: 13
V gene: TRBV19
CDR3 protein: CASGAWGGTEAFF

J gene: TRBJ2-1
CDR3 length: 13
V gene: TRBV7-6
CDR3 protein: CASSLGREREQFF

J gene: .
CDR3 length: 14
V gene: TRBV7-2
CDR3 protein: CASSQLRNSYEQYF

J gene: TRBJ1-5
CDR3 length: 15
V gene: TRBV7-9
CDR3 protein: CASSFGGAPNQPQHF

J gene: TRBJ1-1
CDR3 length: 15
V gene: TRBV6-1
CDR3 protein: CASIRGWGQSTEAFF

J gene: TRBJ2-5
CDR3 length: 15
V gene: TRBV7-9
CDR3 protein: CASSPGEREVGTQYF

J gene: TRBJ2-3
CDR3 length: 19
V gene: TRBV4-2
CDR3 protein: CASSNGGASGRAGTDTQYF

J gene: TRBJ2-5
CDR3 length: 15
V gene: TRBV5-1
CDR3 protein: CASSPGGQSEETQYF

J gene: TRBJ1-3
CDR3 length: 15
V gene: TRBV19
CDR3 protein: CASRRGRSSGNTIYF

J gene: TRBJ1-2
CDR3 length: 18
V gene: TRBV27
CDR3 protein: CASSPRDRGVPRRRGYTF

J gene: TRBJ2-3
CDR3 length: 13
V gene: TRBV7-3
CDR3 protein: CASSLNGGDTQYF

J gene: TRBJ2-2
CDR3 length: 15
V gene: TRBV7-3
CDR3 protein: CASSLGTGYTGELFF

J gene: TRBJ2-3
CDR3 length: 16
V gene: TRBV7-6
CDR3 protein: CASSLADSSSTDTQYF

J gene: TRBJ2-6
CDR3 length: 16
V gene: TRBV27
CDR3 protein: CASSLYPGSGANVLTF

J gene: TRBJ2-3
CDR3 length: 14
V gene: TRBV4-3
CDR3 protein: CASRKRQGTDTQYF

J gene: TRBJ2-5
CDR3 length: 15
V gene: TRBV7-8
CDR3 protein: CASSLGGGRWKTQYF

J gene: TRBJ1-1
CDR3 length: 14
V gene: TRBV28
CDR3 protein: CASSLWTVNTEAFF

J gene: TRBJ1-1
CDR3 length: 13
V gene: TRBV7-8
CDR3 protein: CASSSQGGTEAFF

J gene: TRBJ1-2
CDR3 length: 13
V gene: TRBV7-9
CDR3 protein: CASNSQGPTAYTF

J gene: TRBJ2-5
CDR3 length: 14
V gene: TRBV6-5
CDR3 protein: CASSRPGIQETQYF

J gene: TRBJ1-1
CDR3 length: 17
V gene: TRBV4-3
CDR3 protein: CASSQDFTVLVNTEAFF

J gene: TRBJ2-7
CDR3 length: 13
V gene: TRBV6-5
CDR3 protein: CASSEGQTWVQYF

J gene: TRBJ1-6
CDR3 length: 17
V gene: TRBV19
CDR3 protein: CASSMGLGSSYNSPLHF

J gene: TRBJ2-7
CDR3 length: 17
V gene: TRBV5-1
CDR3 protein: CASSVGLAGGVSYEQYF

J gene: TRBJ1-5
CDR3 length: 13
V gene: TRBV2
CDR3 protein: CASTVNGNQPQHF

J gene: TRBJ2-3
CDR3 length: 12
V gene: TRBV25-1
CDR3 protein: CASLSGPDTQYF

J gene: TRBJ1-5
CDR3 length: 13
V gene: TRBV16
CDR3 protein: CASTTTSNQPQHF

J gene: TRBJ2-1
CDR3 length: 15
V gene: TRBV4-2
CDR3 protein: CASSQDLGGANEQFF

J gene: TRBJ2-3
CDR3 length: 14
V gene: TRBV25-1
CDR3 protein: CASSEGQRTDTQYF

J gene: TRBJ1-6
CDR3 length: 14
V gene: TRBV11-1
CDR3 protein: CASSLRAGESPLHF

J gene: TRBJ1-2
CDR3 length: 13
V gene: TRBV29-1
CDR3 protein: CSVGFPSTGGYTF

J gene: TRBJ1-2
CDR3 length: 11
V gene: TRBV28
CDR3 protein: CASSLGPRVTF

J gene: TRBJ1-2
CDR3 length: 14
V gene: TRBV29-1
CDR3 protein: CSAERQGINYGYTF

J gene: .
CDR3 length: 15
V gene: TRBV7-8
CDR3 protein: CASSPPRRGTYEQYF

J gene: TRBJ2-1
CDR3 length: 19
V gene: TRBV4-2
CDR3 protein: CASSQDPSRVTSRDNEQFF

J gene: TRBJ1-2
CDR3 length: 13
V gene: TRBV7-2
CDR3 protein: CASSPLGGYGYTF

J gene: TRBJ2-2
CDR3 length: 16
V gene: TRBV6-4
CDR3 protein: CASSEGAGSNTGELFF

J gene: TRBJ2-7
CDR3 length: 13
V gene: TRBV30
CDR3 protein: CAWSVGAGEEQYF

J gene: TRBJ1-2
CDR3 length: 13
V gene: TRBV6-6
CDR3 protein: CASSQGQGYGYTF

J gene: TRBJ1-1
CDR3 length: 14
V gene: TRBV5-1
CDR3 protein: CASSFAGAGAEAFF

J gene: TRBJ2-2
CDR3 length: 15
V gene: TRBV19
CDR3 protein: CASSMGSGNLGELFF

J gene: TRBJ2-3
CDR3 length: 15
V gene: TRBV4-2
CDR3 protein: CASSRQGGYVDTQYF

J gene: TRBJ1-1
CDR3 length: 12
V gene: TRBV2
CDR3 protein: CASSSDSHEAFF

J gene: TRBJ2-7
CDR3 length: 17
V gene: TRBV4-2
CDR3 protein: CASSQVTYLAPPYEQYF

J gene: TRBJ1-5
CDR3 length: 15
V gene: TRBV27
CDR3 protein: CASSWAGGGNQPQHF

J gene: TRBJ2-7
CDR3 length: 13
V gene: TRBV6-6
CDR3 protein: CASSYDKTGEQYF